Listed below are T cell receptor beta chains from one sample, sequenced in a study of T cells in tumors after PD-1 blockade. The data were produced by immunoSEQ multiplex PCR, yet TCRdb's version contains in-frame clones alone and is incomplete. The table records almost 35,000 clones, 73% of them present only once. Sequencing used PBMCs, obtained after anti-PD-1 treatment. These receptors were collected from a human donor with basal cell carcinoma. CDR3s include the opening cysteine and the closing phenylalanine or tryptophan. D genes are given only for firm matches. Some rows mark clone size as missing; the rest say once, few, many or name a class of expanded clone.

V,D,J,size,CDR3,DNA
TRBV6-5,-,TRBJ2-3,few,CASSYSKGTDTQYF,TGTGCCAGCAGTTACTCCAAGGGCACAGATACGCAGTATTTT
TRBV29-1,TRBD1,TRBJ1-2,-,CSVEAPQQGADYGYTF,TGCAGCGTTGAAGCGCCCCAGCAGGGGGCTGACTATGGCTACACCTTC
TRBV30,TRBD1,TRBJ1-1,-,CAWTRDRGQAFF,TGTGCCTGGACCCGGGACAGGGGGCAGGCTTTCTTT
TRBV11-1,-,TRBJ2-7,once,CASSYTYEQYF,TGTGCCAGCAGCTACACCTACGAGCAGTACTTC
TRBV7-8,-,TRBJ1-5,-,CASSSQGGRNQPQHF,TGTGCCAGCAGTTCCCAGGGAGGGCGCAATCAGCCCCAGCATTTT
TRBV2,TRBD1,TRBJ1-6,few,CARSDRGGNSPLHF,TGTGCCCGTTCTGACAGGGGAGGTAATTCACCCCTCCACTTT
TRBV2,-,TRBJ1-4,-,CASSANRDRNEKLFF,TGTGCCAGCAGTGCAAACCGGGACCGTAATGAAAAACTGTTTTTT
TRBV20-1,-,TRBJ2-3,once,CSASWGGRADTQYF,TGCAGTGCTAGTTGGGGGGGGCGGGCAGATACGCAGTATTTT
TRBV5-1,TRBD1,TRBJ2-7,-,CASSPGQGSYEQYF,TGCGCCAGCAGCCCGGGACAGGGCTCCTACGAGCAGTACTTC
TRBV7-8,-,TRBJ2-6,-,CASSLGAGANVLTF,TGTGCCAGCAGCTTAGGCGCTGGGGCCAACGTCCTGACTTTC
TRBV4-3,-,TRBJ1-1,-,CASSQGTGEMNTEAFF,TGCGCCAGCAGCCAAGGGACTGGGGAAATGAACACTGAAGCTTTCTTT
TRBV4-3,TRBD1,TRBJ1-2,-,CASSHLGQGYGYTF,TGCGCCAGCAGCCACTTGGGACAGGGTTATGGCTACACCTTC
TRBV6-2/TRBV6-3,-,TRBJ2-4,-,CASSPGRGPVNIQYF,TGTGCCAGCAGTCCCGGACGCGGGCCGGTAAACATTCAGTACTTC
TRBV7-6,-,TRBJ2-1,once,CASSLGSGRGTNEQFF,TGTGCCAGCAGCTTAGGTAGTGGTCGGGGTACAAATGAGCAGTTCTTC
TRBV11-1,-,TRBJ2-1,-,CASSPRGNYNEQFF,TGTGCCAGCAGCCCCAGAGGAAACTACAATGAGCAGTTCTTC
TRBV28,TRBD1,TRBJ1-1,-,CASSPWTGAEAFF,TGTGCCAGCAGTCCCTGGACAGGGGCCGAAGCTTTCTTT
TRBV6-2/TRBV6-3,-,TRBJ2-4,-,CASSYEGGTKNIQYF,TGTGCCAGCAGTTATGAAGGGGGAACCAAAAACATTCAGTACTTC
TRBV7-8,TRBD1,TRBJ2-1,-,CASSTRQGDRHNEQFF,TGTGCCAGCAGCACCAGACAGGGGGATCGCCACAATGAGCAGTTCTTC
TRBV6-5,TRBD1,TRBJ2-7,-,CASSYSRQGAHEQYF,TGTGCCAGCAGTTACTCTAGACAGGGTGCCCACGAGCAGTACTTC
TRBV6-6,TRBD1,TRBJ1-1,few,CASFYRGMNTEAFF,TGTGCCAGCTTCTACAGGGGCATGAACACTGAAGCTTTCTTT
TRBV12-3/TRBV12-4,-,TRBJ1-2,-,CASSLGQGYGYTF,TGTGCCAGCAGTTTAGGGCAGGGGTATGGCTACACCTTC
TRBV28,-,TRBJ1-1,-,CASSLRGPSEAFF,TGTGCCAGCAGTTTAAGGGGCCCCTCTGAAGCTTTCTTT
TRBV27,-,TRBJ2-1,-,CASSLWGNEQFF,TGTGCCAGCAGTTTATGGGGCAATGAGCAGTTCTTC
TRBV2,-,TRBJ1-2,-,CASSAGTSYGYTF,TGTGCCAGCAGCGCCGGGACAAGCTATGGCTACACCTTC
TRBV2,-,TRBJ1-1,-,CASSKGANTEAFF,TGTGCCAGCAGTAAAGGGGCGAACACTGAAGCTTTCTTT
TRBV6-5,-,TRBJ2-3,-,CASSYSYQRSTDTQYF,TGTGCCAGCAGTTACTCGTACCAGCGTAGCACAGATACGCAGTATTTT
TRBV7-6,TRBD2,TRBJ2-3,-,CASSLLAGDADTQYF,TGTGCCAGCAGCTTACTAGCGGGAGACGCAGATACGCAGTATTTT
TRBV6-5,-,TRBJ1-2,few,CASLQTGSHLYGYTF,TGTGCCAGCCTCCAAACAGGCAGCCACCTTTATGGCTACACCTTC
TRBV6-1,-,TRBJ2-7,-,CASSEFKGAYEQYF,TGTGCCAGCAGTGAATTTAAGGGGGCCTACGAGCAGTACTTC
TRBV30,-,TRBJ1-4,-,CAWNRAARQGKLFF,TGTGCCTGGAACAGGGCCGCAAGGCAGGGAAAACTGTTTTTT
TRBV6-5,TRBD1,TRBJ2-1,once,CASTGQINNEQFF,TGTGCCAGCACGGGACAGATAAACAATGAGCAGTTCTTC
TRBV30,-,TRBJ1-4,-,CAWSVGYAGYEKLFF,TGTGCCTGGAGTGTAGGGTACGCTGGGTATGAAAAACTGTTTTTT
TRBV7-9,-,TRBJ1-1,-,CATSIQGVQAFF,TGTGCCACCAGTATCCAGGGAGTGCAAGCTTTCTTT
TRBV3-1/TRBV3-2,TRBD1,TRBJ1-5,-,CASSQDGQGGEQPQHF,TGTGCCAGCAGCCAAGACGGCCAGGGGGGAGAACAGCCCCAGCATTTT
TRBV11-3,TRBD2,TRBJ2-7,-,CASSLDGRAGSYEQYF,TGTGCCAGCAGCTTAGATGGGCGAGCGGGGAGTTACGAGCAGTACTTC
TRBV18,TRBD2,TRBJ2-7,few,CASSPPRGGGPSYEQYF,TGTGCCAGCTCACCCCCGCGGGGCGGGGGGCCATCCTACGAGCAGTACTTC